The 2 T cell receptor beta chains presented below share a single source sample, sequenced in a study of shared T cell receptors in the human thymus. The repertoire was sequenced with immunoSEQ multiplex PCR; TCRdb's copy has only in-frame clones and lacks some. The sample lists 500,000 to 850,000 clones, over 75% occurring once. The same sample was also studied in work on human thymus T cells.

Source material: thymocytes. The origin of the receptors is a boy younger than two with a congenital heart defect.

The V and J genes are TRBV7-6 and TRBJ1-2; D unclear. The V end lost 5 bases, the J end lost 4 bases, and 20 bases lay between the germline ends. The CDR3 totals 16 residues. Germline CDR1 is SGHVS and CDR2 is FNYEAQ. The CDR3 DNA sequence: TGTGCCAGCAGCCCCACTACTCGCCCCCCCGGCTATGGCTACACCTTC. Protein product: CASSPTTRPPGYGYTF.

This clone appeared once. The chain uses TRBV11-3 and TRBJ1-5; D remains unclear. Germline V lookup: CDR1 SGHNT, CDR2 YENEEA. The V end was cut by 1 base, the J end by 0 bases, with 13 bases between. The CDR3 spans 17 residues. CDR3 in DNA: TGTGCCAGCAGCTTAGTTTTCTGGCGGTATAGCAATCAGCCCCAGCATTTT. Protein: CASSLVFWRYSNQPQHF.